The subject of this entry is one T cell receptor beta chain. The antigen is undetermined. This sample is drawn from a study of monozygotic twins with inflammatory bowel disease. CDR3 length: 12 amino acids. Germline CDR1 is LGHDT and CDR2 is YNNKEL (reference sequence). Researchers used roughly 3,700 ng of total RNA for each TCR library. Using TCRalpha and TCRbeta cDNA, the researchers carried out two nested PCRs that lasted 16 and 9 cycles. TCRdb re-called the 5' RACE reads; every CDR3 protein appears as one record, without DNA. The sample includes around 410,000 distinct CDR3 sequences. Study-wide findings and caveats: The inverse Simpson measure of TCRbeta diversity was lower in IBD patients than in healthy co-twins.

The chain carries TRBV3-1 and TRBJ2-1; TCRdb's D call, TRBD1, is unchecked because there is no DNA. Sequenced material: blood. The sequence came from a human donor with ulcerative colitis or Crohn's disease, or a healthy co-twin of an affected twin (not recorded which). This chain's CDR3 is CASSQQGSEQFF.